Listed below are T cell receptor beta chains from one sample, sequenced in a study of T-cell reconstitution after alpha-beta-depleted transplantation in children. TCRdb re-derived calls from the PCR reads in MiXCR, one entry per CDR3 protein. The sample records about 420,000 distinct CDR3 sequences, roughly 16% being singletons. Specimen: PBMCs, mostly from graft donor cells, collected 360 days after TCRalphabeta/CD19-depleted stem cell transplant. Receptors originate from a boy less than two years old who had a stem cell transplant for Wiskott-Aldrich syndrome, so the T cells may come from the graft donor. The CDR3 runs from the conserved cysteine through the conserved F or W. The D gene is left open where the match is weak. Only some rows state a clone size, as once, few, many or a class for expanded clones.

v_gene: TRBV5-1; d_gene: .; j_gene: TRBJ2-6; abundance: .; len: 15; CDR3aa: CASSPTGSGANVLTF; CDR3nt: TGCGCCAGCAGCCCTACCGGCTCTGGGGCCAACGTCCTGACTTTC
v_gene: TRBV7-9; d_gene: .; j_gene: TRBJ1-2; abundance: .; len: 12; CDR3aa: CASSSPVGGYTF; CDR3nt: TGTGCCAGCAGCTCACCCGTCGGTGGCTACACCTTC
v_gene: TRBV11-2; d_gene: .; j_gene: TRBJ1-2; abundance: few; len: 15; CDR3aa: CASSLLLDAARGYTF; CDR3nt: TGTGCCAGCAGCTTACTGTTGGACGCGGCTAGGGGCTACACCTTC
v_gene: TRBV9; d_gene: .; j_gene: TRBJ2-1; abundance: .; len: 15; CDR3aa: CASSVGGGRAVGQFF; CDR3nt: TGTGCCAGCAGCGTAGGAGGGGGTCGGGCCGTGGGGCAGTTCTTC
v_gene: TRBV10-3; d_gene: TRBD2; j_gene: TRBJ2-2; abundance: few; len: 19; CDR3aa: CAISELGLAGGLNTGELFF; CDR3nt: TGTGCCATCAGTGAACTCGGACTAGCGGGAGGGTTGAACACCGGGGAGCTGTTTTTT
v_gene: TRBV29-1; d_gene: .; j_gene: TRBJ2-3; abundance: few; len: 13; CDR3aa: CSVRGSPGDTQYF; CDR3nt: TGCAGCGTTCGGGGGTCGCCAGGGGATACGCAGTATTTT
v_gene: TRBV12-3/TRBV12-4; d_gene: .; j_gene: TRBJ2-7; abundance: .; len: 14; CDR3aa: CASSSRDTAYEQYF; CDR3nt: TGTGCCAGCAGTTCCCGGGACACTGCCTACGAGCAGTACTTC
v_gene: TRBV5-1; d_gene: TRBD2; j_gene: TRBJ2-5; abundance: few; len: 13; CDR3aa: CASSVWGGETQYF; CDR3nt: TGCGCCAGCAGCGTGTGGGGGGGAGAGACCCAGTACTTC
v_gene: TRBV20-1; d_gene: .; j_gene: TRBJ2-5; abundance: few; len: 13; CDR3aa: CSAEKRGQETQYF; CDR3nt: TGCAGTGCCGAAAAGAGGGGGCAAGAGACCCAGTACTTC
v_gene: TRBV7-9; d_gene: TRBD1; j_gene: TRBJ2-7; abundance: .; len: 15; CDR3aa: CASSRGTGSYYEQYF; CDR3nt: TGTGCCAGCAGCCGAGGGACAGGGAGCTACTACGAGCAGTACTTC
v_gene: TRBV10-3; d_gene: .; j_gene: TRBJ2-1; abundance: .; len: 13; CDR3aa: CAISGGANNEQFF; CDR3nt: TGTGCCATCAGTGGGGGGGCAAACAATGAGCAGTTCTTC
v_gene: TRBV12-3/TRBV12-4; d_gene: .; j_gene: TRBJ2-7; abundance: .; len: 14; CDR3aa: CATQDGRASYEQYF; CDR3nt: TGTGCCACCCAGGATGGCAGGGCATCCTACGAGCAGTACTTC
v_gene: TRBV12-3/TRBV12-4; d_gene: TRBD2; j_gene: TRBJ2-2; abundance: .; len: 16; CDR3aa: CASSFGSGTNTGELFF; CDR3nt: TGTGCCAGCAGCTTTGGTAGCGGGACGAACACCGGGGAGCTGTTTTTT
v_gene: TRBV11-2; d_gene: TRBD2; j_gene: TRBJ2-1; abundance: few; len: 15; CDR3aa: CASSQGTSVVNEQFF; CDR3nt: TGTGCCAGCAGTCAGGGGACTAGCGTTGTAAATGAGCAGTTCTTC
v_gene: TRBV29-1; d_gene: .; j_gene: TRBJ2-7; abundance: .; len: 13; CDR3aa: CSVEEEATYEQYF; CDR3nt: TGCAGCGTTGAGGAGGAGGCTACCTACGAGCAGTACTTC
v_gene: TRBV7-2; d_gene: TRBD2; j_gene: TRBJ2-1; abundance: .; len: 16; CDR3aa: CASSPPAGGSYNEQFF; CDR3nt: TGTGCCAGCAGCCCTCCAGCGGGAGGCTCCTACAATGAGCAGTTCTTC
v_gene: TRBV7-9; d_gene: TRBD2; j_gene: TRBJ2-7; abundance: .; len: 15; CDR3aa: CASSLVRTSTREQYF; CDR3nt: TGTGCCAGCAGCTTAGTGCGGACTAGCACTAGGGAGCAGTACTTC
v_gene: TRBV7-2; d_gene: .; j_gene: TRBJ1-3; abundance: few; len: 13; CDR3aa: CASKHRSGNTIYF; CDR3nt: TGTGCCAGCAAACACCGCTCTGGAAACACCATATATTTT
v_gene: TRBV10-1; d_gene: .; j_gene: TRBJ2-7; abundance: few; len: 14; CDR3aa: CASSESRLAYEQYF; CDR3nt: TGCGCCAGCAGTGAGTCGAGGCTAGCCTACGAGCAGTACTTC
v_gene: TRBV15; d_gene: .; j_gene: TRBJ2-1; abundance: many; len: 13; CDR3aa: CATSRAPYNEQFF; CDR3nt: TGTGCCACCAGCAGGGCCCCGTACAATGAGCAGTTCTTC
v_gene: TRBV5-1; d_gene: TRBD1; j_gene: TRBJ2-7; abundance: .; len: 15; CDR3aa: CASSPLTGSTYEQYF; CDR3nt: TGCGCCAGCAGCCCGCTGACAGGGAGTACCTACGAGCAGTACTTC
v_gene: TRBV12-3/TRBV12-4; d_gene: .; j_gene: TRBJ2-1; abundance: many; len: 14; CDR3aa: CASTTLGSYNEQFF; CDR3nt: TGTGCCAGCACTACACTGGGCTCCTACAATGAGCAGTTCTTC
v_gene: TRBV20-1; d_gene: .; j_gene: TRBJ1-2; abundance: .; len: 12; CDR3aa: CSARDPGNGYTF; CDR3nt: TGCAGTGCTAGAGATCCTGGGAATGGCTACACCTTC
v_gene: TRBV15; d_gene: .; j_gene: TRBJ2-5; abundance: .; len: 14; CDR3aa: CATSAGLGQETQYF; CDR3nt: TGTGCCACCAGCGCGGGACTTGGCCAAGAGACCCAGTACTTC
v_gene: TRBV20-1; d_gene: TRBD2; j_gene: TRBJ2-5; abundance: few; len: 15; CDR3aa: CSARTSRLASGTQYF; CDR3nt: TGCAGTGCTAGGACCTCGCGACTAGCGTCAGGGACCCAGTACTTC
v_gene: TRBV4-3; d_gene: .; j_gene: TRBJ1-1; abundance: .; len: 17; CDR3aa: CASSQDTGPIMNTEAFF; CDR3nt: TGCGCCAGCAGCCAAGATACAGGTCCTATAATGAACACTGAAGCTTTCTTT
v_gene: TRBV4-1; d_gene: .; j_gene: TRBJ2-1; abundance: few; len: 15; CDR3aa: CASSPSYYRGNAQFF; CDR3nt: TGCGCCAGCAGTCCATCATACTATCGGGGGAACGCGCAGTTCTTC
v_gene: TRBV12-3/TRBV12-4; d_gene: .; j_gene: TRBJ2-2; abundance: .; len: 13; CDR3aa: CASSWRSTGELFF; CDR3nt: TGTGCCAGCAGCTGGCGGAGCACCGGGGAGCTGTTTTTT
v_gene: TRBV5-1; d_gene: TRBD2; j_gene: TRBJ2-1; abundance: .; len: 16; CDR3aa: CASSSLVAGVNYEQFF; CDR3nt: TGCGCCAGCAGCTCCCTAGTAGCGGGAGTCAATTATGAGCAGTTCTTC
v_gene: TRBV5-1; d_gene: .; j_gene: TRBJ1-6; abundance: .; len: 15; CDR3aa: CASSSRGTLGSPLHF; CDR3nt: TGCGCCAGCAGTTCACGGGGGACCCTTGGTTCACCCCTCCACTTT
v_gene: TRBV12-3/TRBV12-4; d_gene: .; j_gene: TRBJ2-2; abundance: .; len: 13; CDR3aa: CASPAPNTGELFF; CDR3nt: TGTGCCAGCCCGGCCCCGAACACCGGGGAGCTGTTTTTT
v_gene: TRBV4-1; d_gene: TRBD2; j_gene: TRBJ2-3; abundance: .; len: 18; CDR3aa: CASSQDGTSGIQADTQYF; CDR3nt: TGCGCCAGCAGCCAAGATGGGACTAGCGGGATTCAGGCAGATACGCAGTATTTT
v_gene: TRBV9; d_gene: .; j_gene: TRBJ2-7; abundance: few; len: 12; CDR3aa: CASSTTIYEQYF; CDR3nt: TGTGCCAGCAGCACGACAATCTACGAGCAGTACTTC
v_gene: TRBV6-4; d_gene: .; j_gene: TRBJ1-1; abundance: .; len: 13; CDR3aa: CASSRNLNTEAFF; CDR3nt: TGTGCCAGCAGTCGAAATTTGAACACTGAAGCTTTCTTT
v_gene: TRBV12-3/TRBV12-4; d_gene: TRBD2; j_gene: TRBJ2-7; abundance: few; len: 14; CDR3aa: CASTPGGAGYEQYF; CDR3nt: TGTGCCAGCACCCCCGGGGGGGCTGGGTACGAGCAGTACTTC
v_gene: TRBV5-1; d_gene: TRBD1; j_gene: TRBJ2-5; abundance: .; len: 13; CDR3aa: CASSSQGQETQYF; CDR3nt: TGCGCCAGCAGCTCACAGGGGCAAGAGACCCAGTACTTC
v_gene: TRBV5-1; d_gene: .; j_gene: TRBJ2-1; abundance: .; len: 16; CDR3aa: CASMLGWETSYNEQFF; CDR3nt: TGCGCCAGCATGCTTGGGTGGGAAACCTCCTACAATGAGCAGTTCTTC
v_gene: TRBV6-2/TRBV6-3; d_gene: .; j_gene: TRBJ2-1; abundance: few; len: 19; CDR3aa: CASSYSGPKTPPRINEQFF; CDR3nt: TGTGCCAGCAGTTACTCGGGCCCCAAGACTCCACCGCGGATCAATGAGCAGTTCTTC
v_gene: TRBV30; d_gene: .; j_gene: TRBJ1-2; abundance: .; len: 17; CDR3aa: CAWSRGGLWLRDYGYTF; CDR3nt: TGTGCCTGGAGCCGTGGGGGACTATGGCTTCGTGACTATGGCTACACCTTC
v_gene: TRBV29-1; d_gene: .; j_gene: TRBJ2-3; abundance: .; len: 11; CDR3aa: CSVRPGDTQYF; CDR3nt: TGCAGCGTTCGCCCAGGGGATACGCAGTATTTT
v_gene: TRBV21-1; d_gene: .; j_gene: TRBJ2-5; abundance: .; len: 14; CDR3aa: CASNHGQGWETQYF; CDR3nt: TGTGCCAGCAACCACGGACAGGGGTGGGAGACCCAGTACTTC
v_gene: TRBV14; d_gene: TRBD2; j_gene: TRBJ2-1; abundance: few; len: 16; CDR3aa: CASSHLAGGLYNEQFF; CDR3nt: TGTGCCAGCAGCCATTTAGCGGGAGGTCTCTACAATGAGCAGTTCTTC
v_gene: TRBV3-1; d_gene: TRBD1; j_gene: TRBJ1-5; abundance: .; len: 16; CDR3aa: CASSQDVPGGQSPQHF; CDR3nt: TGTGCCAGCAGCCAAGATGTTCCAGGGGGTCAGTCGCCCCAGCATTTT
v_gene: TRBV12-3/TRBV12-4; d_gene: TRBD1; j_gene: TRBJ1-1; abundance: few; len: 14; CDR3aa: CASTRTGIGTEAFF; CDR3nt: TGTGCCAGCACCCGGACAGGGATCGGGACTGAAGCTTTCTTT